These 30 T cell receptor beta chains were all obtained from the same sample, sequenced in a study of metastatic and nonmetastatic thyroid tumors. MiXCR reprocessed the PCR reads for TCRdb. Seen here are about 12,000 clones, approximately 29% observed once, and the top ten hold approximately 10%. Thyroid surgery took place with no prior treatment in any patient. The sample comprised tumor tissue. These receptor sequences come from a female donor with papillary thyroid cancer or a benign thyroid nodule (not recorded which). Some clones in this sample may be carry-over from other donors' samples.

This clone was detected only a few times. CDR3 in amino acids: CASRQTTGVDTEAFF. Here the CDR3 DNA reads TGTGCCAGCAGGCAGACGACAGGGGTGGACACTGAAGCTTTCTTT. The chain links TRBV6-1 to TRBJ1-1; 8 bases are shared with TRBD1. CDR1 is MNHNS, CDR2 SASEGT, per germline. J lost 3 bases, V lost 6 bases, and 9 bases had no gene match. The CDR3 is 15 amino acids.

This clone was seen many times. The gene calls are TRBV9 and TRBJ1-1; 7 positions match TRBD1. The CDR3 sequence is 16 residues long. The germline CDR1 and CDR2 sequences are SGDLS and YYNGEE. The V gene end was trimmed by 4 bases and the J gene end by 3 bases; junction bases not matched to a gene: 12. CDR3 DNA: TGTGCCAGCAGCTACACCCAGGGGGAAGGAGACACTGAAGCTTTCTTT. Protein sequence: CASSYTQGEGDTEAFF.

There are a few counts of this clone. The CDR3 coding sequence is TGCATCGCCGCCGGAGGGAGGGGATCTGAGCAGTTCTTC. Its protein is CIAAGGRGSEQFF. The chain is built from TRBV29-1 and TRBJ2-1, with 7 nucleotides matching TRBD2. From germline, CDR1 is SQVTM and CDR2 ANQGSEA. The CDR3 is made up of 13 amino acids.

This clone was counted only a few times. The chain couples TRBV12-3 or TRBV12-4 to TRBJ1-2; D may be TRBD1 (6 bases). V was clipped by 7 bases and J by 8 bases, with 23 bases between them. The CDR3 runs 15 residues. The CDR3 loop reads CASILEGGVAGGYTF. The CDR3 DNA reads TGTGCCAGCATCCTCGAGGGGGGCGTCGCGGGGGGCTACACCTTC.

This chain joins TRBV5-1 and TRBJ2-3, with 8 bases lining up with TRBD2. Germline CDR1 and CDR2: SGHRS and YFSETQ. Unmatched junction bases numbered 8, after V lost 3 bases and J lost 2 bases. This CDR3 is built from 16 residues. For the CDR3, the DNA is TGCGCCAGCAGCTCAGTGACTAGCGCGAACACAGATACGCAGTATTTT. Residues: CASSSVTSANTDTQYF.

This clone was counted ten times or more. The V and J genes are TRBV7-2 and TRBJ2-1, with TRBD2 identical over 11 bases. V dropped 3 bases and J dropped 8; count of bases not matched to a gene: 6. Germline V lookup: CDR1 SGHTA, CDR2 FQGNSA. CDR3 length: 15 residues. The CDR3 DNA sequence: TGTGCCAGCAGCTTCGTTAGCGGGGGGGATGATGAGCAGTTCTTC. Translation gives CASSFVSGGDDEQFF.

In this sample, this clone turned up a few times. The chain combines TRBV19 with TRBJ1-6, with 7 bases lining up with TRBD1. Germline CDR1 LNHDA, CDR2 SQIVND (reference sequence). J gave up 8 bases and V 5 bases, and 6 bases lay outside the gene matches. This CDR3 comprises 14 residues. The CDR3, as DNA: TGTGCCAGTAGTGTGACAGGGTGGGATTCACCCCTCCACTTT. Amino acid sequence: CASSVTGWDSPLHF.

This clone was seen only a few times. A clone one base away is much larger, so this may be a read error. In the same sample, other DNA sequences code for this CDR3. The chain joins TRBV29-1 to TRBJ2-1; TRBD1 agrees at 7 bases. The CDR3 is made up of 12 amino acids. Per germline, CDR1 SQVTM and CDR2 ANQGSEA. CDR3 sequence (DNA): TGCAGCGGCCTGACAGGGTACAACGAGCAGTTCTTC. Translation: CSGLTGYNEQFF.

This sequence joins TRBV28 and TRBJ2-7; TRBD1 aligns across 12 bases. J was trimmed by 7 bases and V by 7 bases; bases with no gene match: 5. The CDR3 is 13 amino acids. Per germline, CDR1 MDHEN and CDR2 SYDVKM. The CDR3: CASMGDRGREQYF. In DNA, the CDR3 is TGTGCCAGCATGGGGGACAGGGGGCGTGAGCAGTACTTC.

The genes are TRBV5-1 and TRBJ2-7; 10 bases are a match to TRBD2. Trimming at V came to 3 bases and at J to 2 bases, leaving 2 bases not matched to a gene. The CDR3 spans 14 residues. CDR1 SGHRS and CDR2 YFSETQ come from the germline V gene. The CDR3: CASSSTSGTYEQYF. CDR3 DNA sequence: TGCGCCAGCAGCTCTACTAGCGGGACCTACGAGCAGTACTTC.

There are many counts of this clone. Other nucleotide sequences in the sample specify the same CDR3. This sequence joins TRBV10-3 and TRBJ1-5; 9 positions match TRBD1. This CDR3 comprises 15 residues. Germline V gene lookup returns CDR1 ENHRY and CDR2 SYGVKD. After removal of 0 bases from V and 7 bases from J, the junction contained 4 bases not matched to a gene. The CDR3 protein is CAISESGQGRQPQHF. CDR3 in DNA: TGTGCCATCAGTGAGTCCGGACAGGGGCGCCAGCCCCAGCATTTT.

This clone was seen a handful of times. At one end the junction does not follow the germline gene, possibly because of a read error. The rearrangement links TRBV12-3 or TRBV12-4 to TRBJ2-5; perhaps TRBD1 as D (5 bases). This CDR3 region has 16 residues. CDR3 DNA sequence: TGTGCCAGCAGTCCCCCCAGGGTAGCTTACCAAGAGGCCCAGTACTTC. Amino acids: CASSPPRVAYQEAQYF.

The gene calls are TRBV20-1 and TRBJ2-7; perhaps TRBD2 as D (6 bases). The ends were cut back, 6 bases at V and 3 bases at J, with 18 bases in the middle. Germline values: CDR1 DFQATT, CDR2 SNEGSKA (reference sequence). The CDR3 is 14 amino acids. In DNA, the CDR3 is TGCAGTGCAACCGAGGAGGCGGGGCACTACGAGCAGTACTTC. It translates to CSATEEAGHYEQYF.

This clone has a count of ten or more. This sequence joins TRBV7-7 and TRBJ2-5; D may be TRBD2 (6 bases). The CDR3 consists of 14 residues. Trimming removed 5 bases from V and 3 bases from J, with 13 bases in between. Germline CDR1 is SSHAT and CDR2 is FNYEAQ (reference sequence). This CDR3 is CASSQGLSKETQYF. The CDR3 coding sequence is TGTGCCAGCAGCCAAGGACTATCCAAAGAGACCCAGTACTTC.

About this clone: Since a much larger clone is just one base distant, this may be a read error. The rearrangement joins TRBV5-6 to TRBJ2-3; 8 nucleotides match TRBD2. This CDR3 region has 16 residues. Trimming at V came to 4 bases and at J to 6 bases, leaving 13 bases not matched to a gene. From germline, CDR1 is SGHDT and CDR2 YYEEEE. This chain's CDR3 is CASSLPTSVSGDTQYF. The CDR3 DNA sequence: TGTGCCAGCAGCCTCCCGACTAGCGTCTCTGGGGATACGCAGTATTTT. The full variable domain, completed using reference TRBV5-6 and TRBJ2-3, is DAGVTQSPTHLIKTRGQQVTLRCSPKSGHDTVSWYQQALGQGPQFIFQYYEEEERQRGNFPDRFSGHQFPNYSSELNVNALLLGDSALYLCASSLPTSVSGDTQYFGPGTRLTVL.

Sample share makes this clone medium-sized. The genes are TRBV20-1 and TRBJ2-6; tentatively, D is TRBD2 (6 bases). Germline assignment: CDR1 DFQATT and CDR2 SNEGSKA (reference sequence). V was trimmed by 6 bases and J by 2 bases, leaving 11 bases between them. The CDR3 contains 14 residues. This CDR3 is CSARDLAGANVLTF. CDR3 sequence (DNA): TGCAGTGCCCGGGACTTGGCTGGGGCCAACGTCCTGACTTTC.

Sample share makes this clone medium-sized. The V and J genes are TRBV6-1 and TRBJ1-4; 10 nucleotides align to TRBD1. CDR1 MNHNS and CDR2 SASEGT come from the germline V gene. CDR3 length: 14 amino acids. The ends lost 5 bases at V and 5 bases at J; junction bases unmatched: 2. The CDR3 spells CASSRDRGNEKLFF. CDR3 coding DNA: TGTGCCAGCAGTCGGGACAGGGGAAATGAAAAACTGTTTTTT.

Judged by abundance, this clone is medium-sized (0.01 to 0.1%). The chain recombines TRBV5-1 with TRBJ1-4, with D perhaps TRBD1 (5 bases). CDR1 and CDR2 (germline): SGHRS, YFSETQ. The CDR3 consists of 15 residues. Trimming took 5 bases from V and 0 from J, leaving 11 bases between them. CDR3 nucleotide sequence: TGCGCCAGCAGGGAGACAGCCTCAACTAATGAAAAACTGTTTTTT. Translation gives CASRETASTNEKLFF.

In its sample, this clone is medium-sized (0.01 to 0.1%). A junction end diverges from the germline sequence, so it may reflect a read error. The DNA of the CDR3 is TGTGCCAGCAGTTCCCTCTCGGGGGACCAGTCCTTT. Protein product: CASSSLSGDQSF. The V and J genes are TRBV12-3 or TRBV12-4 and TRBJ1-4, with D possibly matching TRBD1 (5 bases). The CDR3 runs to 12 residues.

This clone came up a few times. This chain joins TRBV28 and TRBJ1-2, with a possible D match to TRBD1 (6 bases). There are 15 residues in the CDR3. Trimming took 4 bases from V and 2 from J, leaving 14 bases between them. Germline loops: CDR1 MDHEN, CDR2 SYDVKM. CDR3 region: CASSSSHTGNYGYTF. CDR3 in DNA: TGTGCCAGCAGTTCCTCTCATACAGGGAACTATGGCTACACCTTC.

The genes are TRBV20-1 and TRBJ2-1; 13 bases are a match to TRBD2. The CDR3 has 16 residues. CDR1 and CDR2 from the germline V gene are DFQATT and SNEGSKA (reference sequence). With V trimmed by 3 bases and J by 7 bases, 9 bases remained unmatched. As DNA, the CDR3 is TGCAGTGCTAGCCAGTTAGGACTAGCGGGAGATAATGAGCAGTTCTTC. It codes for CSASQLGLAGDNEQFF.

This clone occurred many times. This chain joins TRBV9 and TRBJ2-7; tentative D call: TRBD2 (7 bases). The CDR3 loop spans 18 amino acids. V shed 6 bases and J shed 3 bases, with 28 bases lying between them. Germline CDR1 SGDLS, CDR2 YYNGEE. CDR3 sequence (DNA): TGTGCCAGCACCATAGAGGGGGGGGGCCTCCAGTCGGTCTACGAGCAGTACTTC. Translation gives CASTIEGGGLQSVYEQYF.

This sequence joins TRBV4-3 and TRBJ2-5; possible D gene TRBD1, 6 bases. With 0 bases removed from V and 5 bases from J, the gap between germline ends came to 13 bases. Germline values: CDR1 LGHNA, CDR2 YSLEER. The CDR3 is 15 amino acids. The CDR3 spells CASSQEQGSKETQYF. The CDR3 coding sequence is TGCGCCAGCAGCCAAGAACAGGGCTCGAAGGAGACCCAGTACTTC.

In the case of this clone: This sample also contains other DNA sequences that code for the same CDR3. This sequence joins TRBV27 and TRBJ2-7; TRBD2 is a possible D gene (5 bases). This CDR3 has 13 amino acids. Germline V CDR1 and CDR2: MNHEY, SMNVEV (reference sequence). Trimming stripped 8 bases from V and 5 bases from J, with 16 bases between. CDR3 sequence: CASSFSGSDEQYF. Written as DNA, the CDR3 is TGTGCCAGCTCCTTCAGCGGTAGCGACGAGCAGTACTTC.

The chain links TRBV3-1 to TRBJ2-6; D is uncertain. The ends were cut back, 4 bases at V and 4 bases at J, with 8 bases in the middle. CDR3 size: 14 residues. CDR1 is LGHDT and CDR2 is YNNKEL in the germline V gene (reference sequence). The CDR3 nucleotides read TGTGCCAGCAGCCCCTTTGGAGGGGCCAACGTCCTGACTTTC. Residues: CASSPFGGANVLTF.

This clone was seen only a few times. CDR3 DNA: TGTGCCAGCAGTTTAGCGGGAGGGGACGAGCAGTACTTC. Translated: CASSLAGGDEQYF. The V and J genes are TRBV28 and TRBJ2-7, with 9 positions matching TRBD2. Germline V gene sequence: CDR1 MDHEN, CDR2 SYDVKM. The CDR3 loop spans 13 amino acids. After removal of 2 bases from V and 5 bases from J, the junction contained 1 base not matched to a gene.

The chain uses TRBV28 and TRBJ1-6; the D gene is possibly TRBD1 (5 bases). This CDR3 region has 15 residues. CDR1 and CDR2 from the germline V gene are MDHEN and SYDVKM. Trimming took 5 bases from V and 1 from J, leaving 9 bases between them. DNA for the CDR3: TGTGCCAGCAGTGGGGGACGGTCCTATAATTCACCCCTCCACTTT. Its translation: CASSGGRSYNSPLHF.

This clone has a handful of counts. One end of the junction is discordant with germline, which a read error may explain. The DNA for the CDR3 is TGCGCCACCAGTGAGTCCGGGTTGGATGGGTCCAACGTCCTGACTTTC. As protein: CATSESGLDGSNVLTF. This chain joins TRBV24-1 and TRBJ2-6; D remains unclear. The CDR3 has 16 amino acids. Germline lookup yields CDR1 KGHDR and CDR2 SFDVKD.

This clone was observed a handful of times. A much larger clone differs from this one at a single base, so this may be a read error. The chain recombines TRBV4-1 with TRBJ2-3, with 11 bases aligning to TRBD2. This CDR3 spans 19 amino acids. CDR1 is MGHRA, CDR2 YSYEKL, per germline. J lost 2 bases, V lost 1 base, and 11 bases had no gene match. CDR3 in amino acids: CASSQGVIAGGPVTDTQYF. The CDR3, as DNA: TGCGCCAGCAGCCAAGGCGTGATAGCGGGAGGGCCCGTCACAGATACGCAGTATTTT.

The chain has TRBV6-1 and TRBJ1-3, with D maybe TRBD1 (6 bases). V lost 7 bases, J lost 0 bases, and 10 bases lay in between. The CDR3 consists of 14 residues. The V gene's germline CDR1 is MNHNS and CDR2 SASEGT. The CDR3 loop is CASTRTVSGNTIYF. The CDR3 bases are TGTGCCAGCACCCGGACAGTCTCTGGAAACACCATATATTTT.